This is a list of T cell receptor beta chains from one sample in a study of regulatory dendritic cells for organ transplantation. These TCRs are of unknown antigen specificity. Assay: immunoSEQ multiplex PCR; the TCRdb copy retains only in-frame clones and omits some. The sample has 9,500 to 12,000 clones, under 90% seen once. Sequenced: naive CD8+ T cells from blood cultured with dendritic cells. All receptors come from a human donor in good health. The CDR3 runs from the conserved cysteine through the conserved F or W. The D gene is left open where the match is weak. Clone size is not always given. Where it is, it says once, few, many or a class for expanded clones.

V gene: TRBV6-1; J gene: TRBJ2-7; D gene: .; clone size: few; CDR3 protein: CASSERPLGYEQYF; CDR3 DNA: TGTGCCAGCAGTGAAAGGCCCTTAGGATACGAGCAGTACTTC
V gene: TRBV29-1; J gene: TRBJ1-1; D gene: .; clone size: .; CDR3 protein: CSVVGEAPEAFF; CDR3 DNA: TGCAGCGTTGTAGGGGAAGCTCCTGAAGCTTTCTTT
V gene: TRBV4-1; J gene: TRBJ1-5; D gene: .; clone size: few; CDR3 protein: CASSQVGYSNQPQHF; CDR3 DNA: TGCGCCAGCAGCCAAGTAGGCTATAGCAATCAGCCCCAGCATTTT
V gene: TRBV19; J gene: TRBJ2-7; D gene: .; clone size: .; CDR3 protein: CASSIAWGYEQYF; CDR3 DNA: TGTGCCAGTAGTATAGCTTGGGGCTACGAGCAGTACTTC
V gene: TRBV20-1; J gene: TRBJ1-1; D gene: .; clone size: .; CDR3 protein: CSARSYTEAFF; CDR3 DNA: TGCAGTGCGAGATCATACACTGAAGCTTTCTTT
V gene: TRBV5-5; J gene: TRBJ1-1; D gene: .; clone size: .; CDR3 protein: CASSIGVKGSNTEAFF; CDR3 DNA: TGTGCCAGCAGCATTGGGGTAAAGGGCAGTAACACTGAAGCTTTCTTT
V gene: TRBV27; J gene: TRBJ2-1; D gene: .; clone size: once; CDR3 protein: CASSPLSRSPFRSNEQFF; CDR3 DNA: TGTGCCAGCAGTCCACTTTCCCGTTCCCCATTCCGCAGCAATGAGCAGTTCTTC
V gene: TRBV11-2; J gene: TRBJ2-1; D gene: TRBD1; clone size: .; CDR3 protein: CASTPPGTVPNEQFF; CDR3 DNA: TGTGCCAGCACCCCTCCGGGGACAGTCCCCAATGAGCAGTTCTTC
V gene: TRBV6-5; J gene: TRBJ2-7; D gene: .; clone size: .; CDR3 protein: CASSPGRGAYEQYF; CDR3 DNA: TGTGCCAGCAGTCCGGGACGGGGTGCCTACGAGCAGTACTTC
V gene: TRBV9; J gene: TRBJ1-1; D gene: .; clone size: .; CDR3 protein: CASSVGQVF; CDR3 DNA: TGTGCCAGCAGCGTAGGCCAGGTGTTT
V gene: TRBV2; J gene: TRBJ2-5; D gene: .; clone size: .; CDR3 protein: CATLASGTQETQYF; CDR3 DNA: TGTGCCACCCTCGCCTCCGGGACCCAAGAGACCCAGTACTTC
V gene: TRBV2; J gene: TRBJ1-5; D gene: .; clone size: .; CDR3 protein: CASTALRGADNQPQHF; CDR3 DNA: TGTGCCAGCACAGCCCTGAGAGGGGCCGACAATCAGCCCCAGCATTTT
V gene: TRBV9; J gene: TRBJ1-1; D gene: .; clone size: few; CDR3 protein: CASSVDLYNTEAFF; CDR3 DNA: TGTGCCAGCAGCGTAGATCTATACAACACTGAAGCTTTCTTT
V gene: TRBV5-6; J gene: TRBJ2-5; D gene: TRBD1; clone size: .; CDR3 protein: CASSWGTGVETQYF; CDR3 DNA: TGTGCCAGCAGCTGGGGGACAGGGGTGGAGACCCAGTACTTC
V gene: TRBV28; J gene: TRBJ2-5; D gene: TRBD2; clone size: .; CDR3 protein: CASLGLAGVQETQYF; CDR3 DNA: TGTGCCAGCTTAGGACTAGCGGGAGTACAAGAGACCCAGTACTTC
V gene: TRBV28; J gene: TRBJ2-1; D gene: TRBD2; clone size: .; CDR3 protein: CASSFPRLAVSSYNEQFF; CDR3 DNA: TGTGCCAGCAGTTTCCCAAGGCTAGCGGTGAGCTCCTACAATGAGCAGTTCTTC
V gene: TRBV4-3; J gene: TRBJ2-3; D gene: .; clone size: .; CDR3 protein: CASSQNKLGGPRTDTQYF; CDR3 DNA: TGCGCCAGCAGCCAAAACAAGCTGGGGGGCCCGAGGACAGATACGCAGTATTTT
V gene: TRBV5-4; J gene: TRBJ2-1; D gene: TRBD2; clone size: .; CDR3 protein: CASSRRGGYNEQFF; CDR3 DNA: TGTGCCAGCAGCCGCCGGGGGGGGTACAATGAGCAGTTCTTC
V gene: TRBV2; J gene: TRBJ2-5; D gene: TRBD2; clone size: .; CDR3 protein: CARGTGTSVRETQYF; CDR3 DNA: TGTGCCAGAGGAACCGGGACTAGCGTTCGAGAGACCCAGTACTTC
V gene: TRBV29-1; J gene: TRBJ1-1; D gene: .; clone size: once; CDR3 protein: CSVGPGVREAFF; CDR3 DNA: TGCAGCGTTGGTCCGGGGGTGAGAGAAGCTTTCTTT
V gene: TRBV6-5; J gene: TRBJ1-1; D gene: .; clone size: .; CDR3 protein: CASGGESTEAFF; CDR3 DNA: TGTGCCAGCGGGGGGGAGAGCACTGAAGCTTTCTTT
V gene: TRBV6-5; J gene: TRBJ1-2; D gene: .; clone size: .; CDR3 protein: CASSPGSSNYGYTF; CDR3 DNA: TGTGCCAGCAGCCCCGGTAGCTCTAACTATGGCTACACCTTC
V gene: TRBV28; J gene: TRBJ2-1; D gene: .; clone size: .; CDR3 protein: CASSSIDWNEDEQFF; CDR3 DNA: TGTGCCAGCAGTTCTATTGACTGGAATGAGGATGAGCAGTTCTTC
V gene: TRBV27; J gene: TRBJ2-2; D gene: .; clone size: .; CDR3 protein: CASSLSLAANTGELFF; CDR3 DNA: TGTGCCAGCAGTCTATCCCTAGCAGCGAACACCGGGGAGCTGTTTTTT
V gene: TRBV11-1; J gene: TRBJ2-3; D gene: TRBD1; clone size: .; CDR3 protein: CASSLSRQGQYF; CDR3 DNA: TGTGCCAGCAGCTTATCGAGACAGGGGCAGTATTTT
V gene: TRBV10-3; J gene: TRBJ1-2; D gene: TRBD1; clone size: .; CDR3 protein: CAISPSWDSYGYTF; CDR3 DNA: TGTGCCATCAGTCCTTCCTGGGACAGCTATGGCTACACCTTC
V gene: TRBV27; J gene: TRBJ1-6; D gene: .; clone size: .; CDR3 protein: CASSFGQSGNSPLHF; CDR3 DNA: TGTGCCAGCAGTTTCGGACAGAGCGGTAATTCACCCCTCCACTTT
V gene: TRBV6-1; J gene: TRBJ2-7; D gene: TRBD1; clone size: .; CDR3 protein: CASSEGQGAVYEQYF; CDR3 DNA: TGTGCCAGCAGTGAGGGACAGGGGGCGGTCTACGAGCAGTACTTC
V gene: TRBV5-4; J gene: TRBJ2-4; D gene: .; clone size: .; CDR3 protein: CASSLDGLQGNIQYF; CDR3 DNA: TGTGCCAGCAGCTTGGACGGCCTCCAGGGGAACATTCAGTACTTC
V gene: TRBV7-9; J gene: TRBJ1-4; D gene: TRBD1; clone size: .; CDR3 protein: CASSLADNRGTNEKLFF; CDR3 DNA: TGTGCCAGCAGCTTAGCAGACAACAGGGGAACTAATGAAAAACTGTTTTTT
V gene: TRBV4-2; J gene: TRBJ2-7; D gene: .; clone size: few; CDR3 protein: CASSQASGANYEQYF; CDR3 DNA: TGTGCCAGCAGCCAAGCGAGCGGAGCTAACTACGAGCAGTACTTC
V gene: TRBV6-5; J gene: TRBJ1-2; D gene: .; clone size: .; CDR3 protein: CASSYSAVYGYTF; CDR3 DNA: TGTGCCAGCAGTTACTCCGCAGTCTATGGCTACACCTTC
V gene: TRBV28; J gene: TRBJ1-4; D gene: .; clone size: .; CDR3 protein: CASSLFDRNANEKLFF; CDR3 DNA: TGTGCCAGCAGTTTATTCGACAGGAACGCTAATGAAAAACTGTTTTTT
V gene: TRBV2; J gene: TRBJ2-1; D gene: .; clone size: .; CDR3 protein: CAILPDSRGQFF; CDR3 DNA: TGTGCCATCCTCCCGGACTCCCGTGGGCAGTTCTTC
V gene: TRBV27; J gene: TRBJ2-7; D gene: .; clone size: .; CDR3 protein: CASSFGRSSYEQYF; CDR3 DNA: TGTGCCAGCAGTTTCGGGCGCAGCTCCTACGAGCAGTACTTC
V gene: TRBV27; J gene: TRBJ2-1; D gene: .; clone size: .; CDR3 protein: CASSLNLGPGDSNEQFF; CDR3 DNA: TGTGCCAGCAGTTTAAATCTCGGGCCAGGGGATAGCAATGAGCAGTTCTTC
V gene: TRBV25-1; J gene: TRBJ2-3; D gene: TRBD2; clone size: .; CDR3 protein: CASSEVREAADTQYF; CDR3 DNA: TGTGCCAGCAGTGAAGTGCGGGAGGCTGCAGATACGCAGTATTTT
V gene: TRBV11-2; J gene: TRBJ2-5; D gene: TRBD2; clone size: .; CDR3 protein: CASSLSLAGGPRETQYF; CDR3 DNA: TGTGCCAGCAGCTTATCGCTAGCGGGGGGGCCACGGGAGACCCAGTACTTC
V gene: TRBV7-2; J gene: TRBJ2-1; D gene: .; clone size: once; CDR3 protein: CASSLGLNNEQFF; CDR3 DNA: TGTGCCAGCAGCTTAGGACTCAACAATGAGCAGTTCTTC
V gene: TRBV9; J gene: TRBJ2-2; D gene: .; clone size: .; CDR3 protein: CASSDPLDGLPDGELFF; CDR3 DNA: TGTGCCAGCAGCGATCCACTTGACGGGCTGCCGGACGGGGAGCTGTTTTTT
V gene: TRBV7-2; J gene: TRBJ2-7; D gene: TRBD1; clone size: .; CDR3 protein: CASTSDRTSYEQYF; CDR3 DNA: TGTGCCAGCACCTCGGACAGGACCTCCTACGAGCAGTACTTC
V gene: TRBV19; J gene: TRBJ2-5; D gene: TRBD2; clone size: few; CDR3 protein: CASSIGSGGAFETQYF; CDR3 DNA: TGTGCCAGTAGTATAGGTAGCGGGGGGGCCTTCGAGACCCAGTACTTC
V gene: TRBV11-3; J gene: TRBJ2-2; D gene: .; clone size: .; CDR3 protein: CASSLGTSNTGELFF; CDR3 DNA: TGTGCCAGCAGCTTAGGGACTTCGAACACCGGGGAGCTGTTTTTT
V gene: TRBV5-4; J gene: TRBJ2-2; D gene: .; clone size: .; CDR3 protein: CASSLGNTGELFF; CDR3 DNA: TGTGCCAGCAGCTTGGGTAACACCGGGGAGCTGTTTTTT
V gene: TRBV2; J gene: TRBJ2-7; D gene: TRBD2; clone size: .; CDR3 protein: CASSAPGGEQYF; CDR3 DNA: TGTGCCAGCAGCGCCCCGGGGGGCGAGCAGTACTTC
V gene: TRBV2; J gene: TRBJ2-2; D gene: TRBD1; clone size: .; CDR3 protein: CASRIRDRVTGELFF; CDR3 DNA: TGTGCCAGCCGAATCCGGGACAGGGTGACCGGGGAGCTGTTTTTT
V gene: TRBV5-4; J gene: TRBJ2-7; D gene: .; clone size: .; CDR3 protein: CASSPDAYEQYF; CDR3 DNA: TGTGCCAGCAGCCCGGACGCCTACGAGCAGTACTTC
V gene: TRBV6-5; J gene: TRBJ2-7; D gene: .; clone size: once; CDR3 protein: CAISPGIGAYEQYF; CDR3 DNA: TGTGCCATTTCACCCGGGATCGGGGCCTACGAGCAGTACTTC
V gene: TRBV10-1; J gene: TRBJ2-1; D gene: TRBD2; clone size: .; CDR3 protein: CASSDSAGGPSNEQFF; CDR3 DNA: TGCGCCAGCAGTGATTCAGCGGGAGGGCCCTCAAATGAGCAGTTCTTC
V gene: TRBV4-3; J gene: TRBJ2-1; D gene: .; clone size: .; CDR3 protein: CASSQEVQTTPLNEQFF; CDR3 DNA: TGCGCCAGCAGCCAAGAGGTACAAACAACGCCCCTCAATGAGCAGTTCTTC
V gene: TRBV2; J gene: TRBJ1-1; D gene: .; clone size: few; CDR3 protein: CASDFMNTEAFF; CDR3 DNA: TGTGCCAGCGATTTCATGAACACTGAAGCTTTCTTT
V gene: TRBV7-9; J gene: TRBJ2-7; D gene: .; clone size: .; CDR3 protein: CASSVGYEQYF; CDR3 DNA: TGTGCCAGCAGCGTCGGCTACGAGCAGTACTTC
V gene: TRBV7-8; J gene: TRBJ2-2; D gene: .; clone size: .; CDR3 protein: CASSLGGGYTGELFF; CDR3 DNA: TGTGCCAGCAGCTTGGGAGGGGGTTACACCGGGGAGCTGTTTTTT
V gene: TRBV9; J gene: TRBJ2-1; D gene: TRBD2; clone size: .; CDR3 protein: CASSVGSQGTSGNGQFF; CDR3 DNA: TGTGCCAGCAGCGTGGGATCCCAGGGGACTAGCGGGAATGGGCAGTTCTTC
V gene: TRBV27; J gene: TRBJ2-2; D gene: .; clone size: .; CDR3 protein: CASSLGIAGELFF; CDR3 DNA: TGTGCCAGCAGTTTGGGGATAGCCGGGGAGCTGTTTTTT